Only a few counts were recorded for the clone carrying this T cell receptor beta chain. Antigen unknown. The cDNA had a unique molecular identifier and a template-switch universal primer site. TCRdb re-analysed the 5' RACE reads in MiXCR, keeping a single row per CDR3 protein. The table lists nearly 650,000 distinct CDR3 sequences, around 7.4% of them singletons, with 1.5% to 2% in the top ten. The data were taken from a study of identical twins. General study results and limits: Abundant beta clonotypes from cord blood had fewer insertions, unlike memory repertoires, which showed none. Conclusions rested on cross-sectional statistics rather than following the same donors.

This sample was also put to use in a study of yellow fever vaccine responses in identical twins.

Input material: PBMCs. The sequence derives from a woman aged 18 to 35 in good health.

CDR3 residues: CASSEGYITDTQYF. As DNA, the CDR3 is TGTGCCAGCAGCGAGGGGTATATCACAGATACGCAGTATTTT. The chain uses TRBV5-6 and TRBJ2-3; D is perhaps TRBD1 or TRBD2 (5 bases each). Germline V gives CDR1 SGHDT, CDR2 YYEEEE. Trimming took off 4 bases at V and 2 bases at J, with 11 bases between the two ends. This CDR3 contains 14 residues.